Listed here are 7 T cell receptor beta chains from one sample, sequenced in a study of blood T cells in healthy people across ages. Primed by a sample-barcoded 5' primer and a J-beta primer mix, a second PCR proceeded for roughly 7 to 11 cycles. Each CDR3 protein is one row after TCRdb ran MiXCR on the 5' RACE reads. The sample lists 1.4 million to 1.5 million distinct CDR3 sequences; 42% were seen once. The sample consisted of blood. These receptors all come from a woman between 18 and 30 years old in good health.

As for this clonotype: One end of the junction varies from germline; a read error may be responsible. The chain recombines TRBV9 with TRBJ2-7; 8 nucleotides line up with TRBD2. This CDR3 has 15 amino acids. Germline assignment: CDR1 SGDLS and CDR2 YYNGEE. CDR3 in amino acids: CASSVAWTSSSEQYF. CDR3 DNA sequence: TGTGCCAGCAGCGTAGCTTGGACTAGCTCCTCCGAGCAGTACTTC.

This clonotype has ten or more counts. The chain employs TRBV29-1 and TRBJ2-1; perhaps TRBD1 as D (5 bases). V lost 4 bases to trimming and J lost 4 bases, with 8 bases between them. The CDR3 runs to 12 residues. CDR1 and CDR2 (germline): SQVTM, ANQGSEA. CDR3 in amino acids: CSVGRAYNEQFF. In nucleotides, the CDR3 is TGCAGCGTTGGCAGGGCATACAATGAGCAGTTCTTC.

At least ten counts were recorded for this clonotype. The V and J genes are TRBV2 and TRBJ2-7, with D uncertain. Germline assignment: CDR1 SNHLY and CDR2 FYNNEI. V lost 3 bases to trimming and J lost 2 bases, with 8 bases between them. There are 13 residues in the CDR3. The chain's CDR3 is CASSERFAYEQYF. The CDR3 DNA reads TGTGCCAGCAGTGAGCGGTTTGCCTACGAGCAGTACTTC.

The chain employs TRBV2 and TRBJ2-5, with D perhaps TRBD2 (5 bases). Trimming shortened V by 4 bases and J by 7 bases, and 13 bases separated the two germline ends. This CDR3 has 13 amino acids. In germline, CDR1 is SNHLY, CDR2 FYNNEI. CDR3 DNA sequence: TGTGCCAGCAGTGGGGAGACCCGTGGGACCCAGTACTTC. Protein: CASSGETRGTQYF.

This clonotype was recorded a few times. V usage is TRBV6-5 and J usage is TRBJ1-5; D is perhaps TRBD1 (5 bases). The CDR3 loop spans 14 amino acids. The germline V gene encodes CDR1 MNHEY and CDR2 SVGAGI. The V end lost 0 bases, the J end lost 11 bases, and 14 bases lay between the germline ends. The CDR3 spells CASSYSGGYGAQHF. The CDR3, as DNA: TGTGCCAGCAGTTACTCCGGGGGGTATGGCGCCCAGCATTTT.

V usage is TRBV27 and J usage is TRBJ2-3; D perhaps matches TRBD2 (6 bases). Germline CDR1 and CDR2: MNHEY and SMNVEV (reference sequence). The CDR3 spans 15 residues. V was cut by 5 bases and J by 0 bases, with 12 bases left in between. In DNA, the CDR3 is TGTGCCAGCAGTCTCCACGCGGGAAGCACAGATACGCAGTATTTT. Translated, it gives CASSLHAGSTDTQYF.

This clonotype was detected only a few times. The chain employs TRBV30 and TRBJ2-1, with D possibly being TRBD2 (5 bases). The CDR3 is 13 residues long. The germline gives CDR1 GTSNPN, CDR2 SVGIG (reference sequence). V was cut by 0 bases and J by 7 bases, with 10 bases left in between. The CDR3 DNA reads as TGTGCCTGGAGTGTATTGCTAGCTAATGAGCAGTTCTTC. This encodes CAWSVLLANEQFF.